These 29 T cell receptor beta chains originate from one sample sequenced in a study of blood T cells in healthy people across ages. A second PCR of about 7 to 11 cycles used a sample-barcoded 5' primer and a J-beta primer mix. TCRdb analysed the 5' RACE reads with MiXCR anew, one entry per CDR3 protein. The repertoire includes a few hundred thousand distinct CDR3 sequences, roughly half of them detected once, and 45% to 60% sits in the top ten. The sample was blood. The origin of the receptors is a man aged 60-69 years in good health.

The chain is built from TRBV11-1 and TRBJ2-1; D possibly corresponds to TRBD2 (6 bases). CDR3 length equals 15 residues. The V end lost 5 bases, the J end lost 5 bases, and 16 bases lay between the germline ends. From germline, CDR1 is SGHAT and CDR2 FQDESV (reference sequence). Here the CDR3 reads CASSPSAGDHNEQFF. The CDR3 nucleotides are TGTGCCAGCAGCCCGTCAGCGGGTGATCACAATGAGCAGTTCTTC.

The count of this clonotype is one. This chain connects TRBV14 to TRBJ2-1, with 9 bases aligning to TRBD2. Germline V lookup: CDR1 SGHDN, CDR2 FVKESK. V gave up 4 bases and J gave up 2 bases; unmatched junction bases: 6. The CDR3 is made up of 16 amino acids. The CDR3 sequence is CASSLGGRATYNEQFF. CDR3 nucleotides: TGTGCCAGCAGCCTGGGCGGGAGGGCGACCTACAATGAGCAGTTCTTC.

The V call is TRBV6-5, the J call TRBJ1-6; 9 bases map to TRBD1. The CDR3 covers 16 residues. The ends lost 2 bases at V and 10 bases at J; junction bases unmatched: 9. Looked up from germline, CDR1 is MNHEY and CDR2 is SVGAGI. The DNA of the CDR3 is TGTGCCAGCAGTTACGGGCGGGACAGGGACAGATCACCCCTCCACTTT. Amino acids: CASSYGRDRDRSPLHF.

This clonotype was counted a few times. The CDR3 spells CASSASGSLNEQFF. CDR3 sequence (DNA): TGTGCCAGCAGCGCAAGCGGGAGTTTAAATGAGCAGTTCTTC. The V and J genes are TRBV7-2 and TRBJ2-1; 8 positions match TRBD2. Germline V CDR1 and CDR2: SGHTA, FQGNSA. V lost 5 bases and J lost 7; bases outside the gene matches: 7. The CDR3 length is 14 residues.

The V and J genes are TRBV14 and TRBJ2-7, with 8 nucleotides matching TRBD2. The ends lost 1 base at V and 1 base at J; junction bases unmatched: 6. Germline V gene lookup returns CDR1 SGHDN and CDR2 FVKESK. The CDR3 spans 16 residues. CDR3 in amino acids: CASSQGVSGDSYEQYF. The DNA for the CDR3 is TGTGCCAGCAGCCAAGGAGTTAGCGGGGATTCCTACGAGCAGTACTTC.

This sequence joins TRBV20-1 and TRBJ2-7; no clear D. Germline CDR1 and CDR2: DFQATT and SNEGSKA (reference sequence). CDR3 length: 11 amino acids. V was trimmed by 5 bases and J by 0 bases, leaving 5 bases between them. CDR3 nucleotide sequence: TGCAGTGCTCACGGCTCCTACGAGCAGTACTTC. It codes for CSAHGSYEQYF.

The chain has TRBV7-4 and TRBJ2-7, with TRBD2 identical over 10 bases. After removal of 9 bases from V and 4 bases from J, the junction contained 9 bases not matched to a gene. Germline V lookup: CDR1 SGHVT, CDR2 SQSDAQ. There are 14 residues in the CDR3. The CDR3 sequence: CASIAGGRFYEQYF. As DNA, the CDR3 is TGTGCCAGTATAGCGGGAGGACGGTTTTACGAGCAGTACTTC.

The gene calls are TRBV20-1 and TRBJ2-7, with 8 nucleotides matching TRBD2. Per the germline V gene, CDR1 is DFQATT and CDR2 is SNEGSKA (reference sequence). The CDR3 has 14 amino acids. The V and J ends lost 4 bases and 3 bases, in that order; junction bases with no gene match: 8. The CDR3 sequence is CSATRSGGGYEQYF. CDR3 nucleotide sequence: TGCAGTGCTACCCGATCCGGGGGGGGCTACGAGCAGTACTTC.

This rearrangement joins TRBV7-2 to TRBJ1-3; no definite D call. Trimming removed 0 bases at V and 4 bases at J, with 1 base between. CDR1 is SGHTA, CDR2 FQGNSA, per germline. The CDR3 length is 12 residues. CDR3 in DNA: TGTGCCAGCAGCTTAGCGGGAAACACCATATATTTT. Translating gives CASSLAGNTIYF.

V and J are TRBV6-5 and TRBJ2-3; D tentatively fits TRBD1 or TRBD2 (5 bases each). V was pared by 3 bases and J by 3 bases, with 22 bases between. The V gene's germline CDR1 is MNHEY and CDR2 SVGAGI. The CDR3 loop spans 18 amino acids. CDR3 region: CASSYGFFQGTGTDTQYF. As DNA, the CDR3 is TGTGCCAGCAGTTATGGATTTTTCCAGGGAACGGGGACAGATACGCAGTATTTT.

This rearrangement joins TRBV6-5 to TRBJ2-5; TRBD2 aligns across 13 bases. Per germline, CDR1 MNHEY and CDR2 SVGAGI. CDR3 length: 15 amino acids. The J segment lost 11 bases and the V segment lost 5 bases, leaving 11 bases of the junction unmatched. CDR3 amino acids: CASSELAGGPREQYF. The CDR3 DNA is TGTGCCAGCAGTGAACTAGCGGGAGGGCCTAGGGAGCAGTACTTC.

The chain recombines TRBV20-1 with TRBJ2-7; perhaps TRBD1 as D (6 bases). The CDR3 sequence is 12 residues long. Germline CDR1 and CDR2: DFQATT and SNEGSKA (reference sequence). The V end was cut by 4 bases, the J end by 2 bases, with 9 bases between. In nucleotides, the CDR3 is TGCAGTGCTAACAGGGACACCTACGAGCAGTACTTC. This codes for CSANRDTYEQYF.

The rearrangement links TRBV7-2 to TRBJ2-5; no clear D. The assigned J gene may be wrong: the sequence end matches TRBJ2-7 better. Per the germline V gene, CDR1 is SGHTA and CDR2 is FQGNSA. The CDR3 spans 11 residues. As DNA, the CDR3 is TGTGCCAGCAGCTCGACGTCCGAGCAGTACTTC. This codes for CASSSTSEQYF.

The chain is built from TRBV12-3 or TRBV12-4 and TRBJ1-4, with D hard to call. The CDR3 contains 15 residues. V lost 6 bases and J lost 0, with 11 bases in between. CDR3 sequence: CASSHSSATNEKLFF. The CDR3 DNA reads as TGTGCCAGCAGCCACTCATCGGCAACTAATGAAAAACTGTTTTTT.

This clonotype was seen a handful of times. This chain links TRBV7-9 with TRBJ1-2, with D maybe TRBD1 (6 bases). The V end was cut by 7 bases, the J end by 4 bases, with 19 bases between. Germline loops: CDR1 SEHNR, CDR2 FQNEAQ (reference sequence). There are 15 residues in the CDR3. The chain's CDR3 is CASTSGATRRYGYTF. CDR3 DNA sequence: TGTGCCAGCACCTCGGGGGCCACCCGACGCTATGGCTACACCTTC.

V is TRBV11-3 and J is TRBJ2-6; D is uncertain. V dropped 6 bases and J dropped 2 bases, with 5 bases sitting between them. CDR3 length equals 13 residues. Germline loops: CDR1 SGHNT, CDR2 YENEEA. CDR3 amino acids: CASSTTGANVLTF. In DNA form, the CDR3 reads TGTGCCAGCAGTACCACTGGGGCCAACGTCCTGACTTTC.

The V call is TRBV7-2, the J call TRBJ2-3; 7 bases are shared with TRBD2. The CDR3 contains 16 residues. The germline CDR1 and CDR2 sequences are SGHTA and FQGNSA. Trimming took 2 bases from V and 6 from J; bases not matched to a gene: 11. The DNA for the CDR3 is TGTGCCAGCAGCTTACCCCTAGCGGCCACGGAGGATACGCAGTATTTT. Residues: CASSLPLAATEDTQYF.

The rearrangement joins TRBV12-3 or TRBV12-4 to TRBJ2-3; D uncertain. V lost 3 bases and J 0 bases, leaving 10 bases between the germline ends. This CDR3 has 15 residues. CDR3 residues: CASSLSGFSTDTQYF. The CDR3 DNA sequence: TGTGCCAGCAGTTTGTCTGGGTTTAGCACAGATACGCAGTATTTT.

The chain recombines TRBV11-2 with TRBJ1-2, with D unresolved. This CDR3 has 13 amino acids. Trimming stripped 0 bases from V and 8 bases from J, with 10 bases between. From germline, CDR1 is SGHAT and CDR2 FQNNGV. CDR3 sequence (DNA): TGTGCCAGCAGCTTAGATGGTGTCGAGGGCTACACCTTC. Translating gives CASSLDGVEGYTF.

As concerns this clonotype: One junction end disagrees with the germline gene, perhaps due to a read error. The chain couples TRBV6-5 to TRBJ1-5, with TRBD1 matching over 7 bases. Germline V gene sequence: CDR1 MNHEY, CDR2 SVGAGI. The CDR3 loop spans 16 amino acids. CDR3 region: CASRPMTGLINRPQHF. In DNA form, the CDR3 reads TGTGCCAGCAGACCTATGACAGGGTTGATCAATCGGCCCCAGCATTTT.

This clonotype was seen only a few times. The V call is TRBV30, the J call TRBJ2-5; TRBD2 matches at 8 bases. V lost 1 base to trimming and J lost 5 bases; unmatched junction nucleotides: 9. The germline CDR1 and CDR2 sequences are GTSNPN and SVGIG (reference sequence). The CDR3 is 15 residues long. The CDR3 region is CAWSALGRAVETQYF. CDR3 DNA sequence: TGTGCCTGGAGTGCCCTCGGGAGGGCCGTGGAGACCCAGTACTTC.

This clonotype has a handful of counts. This rearrangement joins TRBV7-9 to TRBJ1-5; TRBD1 agrees at 7 bases. Germline trimming cut 5 bases from V and 4 bases from J; bases unmatched to any gene: 5. Germline loops: CDR1 SEHNR, CDR2 FQNEAQ (reference sequence). The CDR3 runs to 14 residues. CDR3 in amino acids: CASSGRDSNQPQHF. The CDR3 bases are TGTGCCAGCAGCGGTAGGGACAGTAATCAGCCCCAGCATTTT.

The CDR3: CSATAAGLAKVTDTQYF. DNA of the CDR3: TGCAGTGCTACCGCCGCAGGACTAGCGAAAGTCACAGATACGCAGTATTTT. The chain joins TRBV20-1 to TRBJ2-3; 9 bases fit TRBD2. The V segment lost 4 bases and the J segment 2 bases; nucleotides outside the gene matches: 13. This CDR3 is built from 17 residues. Germline values: CDR1 DFQATT, CDR2 SNEGSKA (reference sequence).

This chain's CDR3 is CASHPDRIQETQYF. For the CDR3, the DNA is TGTGCCAGCCATCCGGACAGGATCCAAGAGACCCAGTACTTC. The chain recombines TRBV28 with TRBJ2-5; 7 positions match TRBD1. Germline CDR1 MDHEN, CDR2 SYDVKM. The J segment lost 1 base and the V segment lost 8 bases, leaving 7 bases of the junction unmatched. The CDR3 covers 14 residues. The whole variable domain, filled in from reference TRBV28 and TRBJ2-5, reads DVKVTQSSRYLVKRTGEKVFLECVQDMDHENMFWYRQDPGLGLRLIYFSYDVKMKEKGDIPEGYSVSREKKERFSLILESASTNQTSMYLCASHPDRIQETQYFGPGTRLLVL.

The genes are TRBV7-6 and TRBJ2-5, with 9 bases fitting TRBD1. There are 15 residues in the CDR3. Trimming cost V 4 bases and J 4 bases; bases outside gene matches: 7. Germline V lookup: CDR1 SGHVS, CDR2 FNYEAQ. The CDR3 spells CASSSQTGGRETQYF. The CDR3 DNA sequence: TGTGCCAGCAGCTCACAAACAGGGGGCCGAGAGACCCAGTACTTC.

This chain joins TRBV21-1 and TRBJ2-7; the table gives TRBD2 as D, unverified against the DNA. TRBV21-1 is designated a pseudogene. The CDR3 has 17 amino acids. The CDR3 region has the DNA TGTGCCAGCAGCAAAAGAGTGGGGCCCATACCTCCCAACGAGCAGTACTTC. Translated: CASSKRVGPIPPNEQYF.

This clonotype was observed a few times. The chain combines TRBV7-2 with TRBJ2-4, with D possibly called TRBD1 or TRBD2 (7 bases each). Between the trimmed V and J ends, which lost 7 bases and 3 bases, there was a span of 22 bases. This CDR3 has 17 amino acids. CDR1 and CDR2 (germline): SGHTA, FQGNSA. The CDR3 region has the DNA TGTGCCAGCACCCAGGGGGGGAGGGGGAAGGGCAAAAACATTCAGTACTTC. Its protein is CASTQGGRGKGKNIQYF.

The chain uses TRBV28 and TRBJ2-5, with D perhaps matching TRBD1 (5 bases). CDR1 is MDHEN, CDR2 SYDVKM, per germline. Trimming removed 9 bases at V and 1 base at J, with 12 bases between. The CDR3 sequence is 13 residues long. This chain's CDR3 is CASVAGPQETQYF. For the CDR3, the DNA is TGTGCCAGTGTGGCAGGGCCCCAAGAGACCCAGTACTTC. Complete variable domain (other parts from reference TRBV28 and TRBJ2-5): DVKVTQSSRYLVKRTGEKVFLECVQDMDHENMFWYRQDPGLGLRLIYFSYDVKMKEKGDIPEGYSVSREKKERFSLILESASTNQTSMYLCASVAGPQETQYFGPGTRLLVL.

J is TRBJ2-7 and V is TRBV9; 12 bases map to TRBD2. Germline V gene data show CDR1 as SGDLS and CDR2 as YYNGEE. V lost 4 bases, J lost 6 bases, and 14 bases stayed unmatched. The CDR3 is 17 residues long. CDR3 nucleotides: TGTGCCAGCAGCAAGAGAGGTCTAGCGGGAGGGACGGTCGAGCAGTACTTC. It is translated as CASSKRGLAGGTVEQYF.